These 24 T cell receptor beta chains were all obtained from the same sample, sequenced in a study of shared clonotypes between healthy human individuals. The naive CD8 fraction comprised CD45RO-negative cells positively selected for CCR7 and excluded terminally differentiated effector memory CD45RA+ cells. Sequenced by immunoSEQ multiplex PCR; TCRdb stores in-frame clones only, minus some. The table records 750,000 to 1,000,000 clones, more than 85% of them present only once. The sample comprised naive CD8+ T cells sorted from blood. These receptors were taken from a man in his thirties or forties in good health.

The chain couples TRBV14 to TRBJ2-1, with 7 nucleotides matching TRBD2. This CDR3 has 14 amino acids. In germline, CDR1 is SGHDN, CDR2 FVKESK. V lost 9 bases and J lost 7; bases outside the gene matches: 12. This chain's CDR3 is CASQQLAPGNEQFF. CDR3 nucleotides: TGTGCCAGTCAACAACTAGCGCCCGGGAATGAGCAGTTCTTC. The full variable domain, completed using reference TRBV14 and TRBJ2-1, is EAGVTQFPSHSVIEKGQTVTLRCDPISGHDNLYWYRRVMGKEIKFLLHFVKESKQDESGMPNNRFLAERTGGTYSTLKVQPAELEDSGVYFCASQQLAPGNEQFFGPGTRLTVL.

The chain combines TRBV6-5 with TRBJ2-5; TRBD1 might be the D (6 bases). Between the trimmed V and J ends, which lost 6 bases and 5 bases, there was a span of 16 bases. Germline assignment: CDR1 MNHEY and CDR2 SVGAGI. The CDR3 spans 14 residues. In nucleotides, the CDR3 is TGTGCCAGCAGACCTACAGGGTTTCGGGAGACCCAGTACTTC. Amino acids: CASRPTGFRETQYF.

The rearrangement uses TRBV29-1 and TRBJ2-1; D possibly corresponds to TRBD2 (5 bases). Germline values: CDR1 SQVTM, CDR2 ANQGSEA. This CDR3 has 12 residues. The V gene lost 4 bases and the J gene lost 4 bases, with 8 bases spanning the gap. CDR3 in DNA: TGCAGCGTTGGACTAATATACAATGAGCAGTTCTTC. Its protein is CSVGLIYNEQFF.

A remark on this clone: Other DNA sequences from this sample encode an identical CDR3 as well. The chain couples TRBV7-9 to TRBJ2-3; TRBD2 might be the D (5 bases). CDR3 length equals 16 residues. Trimming pared 1 base from V and 0 bases from J, leaving 11 bases between. From germline, CDR1 is SEHNR and CDR2 FQNEAQ (reference sequence). The CDR3 loop reads CASSLGLAVSTDTQYF. In DNA, the CDR3 is TGTGCCAGCAGCTTAGGTCTAGCAGTTAGCACAGATACGCAGTATTTT.

V gene TRBV30 combines with J gene TRBJ2-1, with a tentative D call TRBD2 (5 bases). The CDR3 runs 13 residues. Deletions cut 2 bases from V and 0 bases from J, with 5 bases between. Germline V gene lookup returns CDR1 GTSNPN and CDR2 SVGIG (reference sequence). The CDR3 DNA sequence: TGTGCCTGGAGTACTAGCTCCTACAATGAGCAGTTCTTC. Its protein is CAWSTSSYNEQFF.

This chain links TRBV4-1 with TRBJ1-4, with D maybe TRBD1 (5 bases). Germline lookup yields CDR1 MGHRA and CDR2 YSYEKL. The ends were cut back, 4 bases at V and 3 bases at J, with 15 bases in the middle. CDR3 length: 16 amino acids. The CDR3 protein is CASSPQRAGSNEKLFF. As DNA, the CDR3 is TGCGCCAGCAGCCCCCAGCGGGCAGGGTCTAATGAAAAACTGTTTTTT.

This clone was recorded a few times. J is TRBJ2-2 and V is TRBV7-9; D is uncertain. The CDR3 runs to 12 residues. Trimming pared 2 bases from V and 2 bases from J, leaving 0 bases between. Per germline, CDR1 SEHNR and CDR2 FQNEAQ (reference sequence). Here the CDR3 DNA reads TGTGCCAGCAGCTTAAACACCGGGGAGCTGTTTTTT. This encodes CASSLNTGELFF.

With regard to this clone: A far larger clone differs by one base, so this is likely a read error. Different DNA sequences within this sample yield the same CDR3. The chain has TRBV27 and TRBJ2-7; D is ambiguous. In germline, CDR1 is MNHEY, CDR2 SMNVEV (reference sequence). Trimming pared 4 bases from V and 0 bases from J, leaving 4 bases between. The CDR3 extends over 12 amino acids. The CDR3 DNA sequence: TGTGCCAGCAGTTCAAACTCCTACGAGCAGTACTTC. It is translated as CASSSNSYEQYF.

The chain recombines TRBV28 with TRBJ1-5; D may be TRBD1 (6 bases). V gave up 6 bases and J gave up 0 bases, with 12 bases separating them. The germline gives CDR1 MDHEN, CDR2 SYDVKM. This CDR3 is built from 15 residues. The CDR3 DNA reads TGTGCCAGCAGACCACAGGGCTATAGCAATCAGCCCCAGCATTTT. This gives the protein CASRPQGYSNQPQHF.

V gene TRBV13 combines with J gene TRBJ2-7, with D unclear. Germline CDR1 reads PRHDT; CDR2 reads FYEKMQ (reference sequence). This CDR3 has 15 residues. The germline V and J ends were trimmed by 2 bases and 1 base, with 12 bases remaining between them. The CDR3 coding sequence is TGTGCCAGCAGCTTAAGGCAGATCAATTCCTACGAGCAGTACTTC. It codes for CASSLRQINSYEQYF.

The chain recombines TRBV7-6 with TRBJ2-7; 12 bases are a match to TRBD1. Trimming took 5 bases from V and 0 from J; bases not matched to a gene: 2. Germline values: CDR1 SGHVS, CDR2 FNYEAQ. The CDR3 has 15 amino acids. Here the CDR3 DNA reads TGTGCCAGCAGCAAGGGACAGGGGGCCTCCTACGAGCAGTACTTC. Encoded protein: CASSKGQGASYEQYF.

The V and J genes are TRBV4-2 and TRBJ2-7; 7 bases are a match to TRBD2. Germline CDR1 and CDR2: LGHNA and YNFKEQ. V lost 3 bases to trimming and J lost 5 bases; unmatched junction nucleotides: 7. The CDR3 covers 14 residues. CDR3 bases: TGTGCCAGCAGCCAGTCGGGAGGCCTGAACGAGCAGTACTTC. Translating it yields CASSQSGGLNEQYF.

The chain uses TRBV30 and TRBJ1-2; the match to TRBD1 covers 9 bases. The ends lost 4 bases at V and 7 bases at J; junction bases unmatched: 16. The CDR3 is made up of 16 amino acids. CDR1 and CDR2 from the germline V gene are GTSNPN and SVGIG (reference sequence). CDR3 in amino acids: CAWIHPGQGYLGGYTF. The CDR3 region has the DNA TGTGCCTGGATTCACCCGGGACAGGGCTATTTGGGTGGCTACACCTTC.

The genes are TRBV7-6 and TRBJ2-3; TRBD2 might be the D (6 bases). V gave up 8 bases and J gave up 1 base, with 16 bases separating them. Looked up from germline, CDR1 is SGHVS and CDR2 is FNYEAQ. The CDR3 covers 15 residues. The CDR3 DNA follows: TGTGCCAGCCGAGGAGGGGTTACCGGCACAGATACGCAGTATTTT. Residues: CASRGGVTGTDTQYF.

This chain uses TRBV2 with TRBJ1-2; D gene ambiguous. Germline-derived CDR1 and CDR2 are SNHLY and FYNNEI. Trimming shortened V by 4 bases and J by 8 bases, and 11 bases separated the two germline ends. The CDR3 contains 12 residues. Written as DNA, the CDR3 is TGTGCCAGCAGTGCTTCGGGCAGCGGCTACACCTTC. It translates to CASSASGSGYTF.

J is TRBJ2-1 and V is TRBV28; possible D gene TRBD1, 6 bases. The CDR3 is 15 residues long. The V gene's germline CDR1 is MDHEN and CDR2 SYDVKM. Between the trimmed V and J ends, which lost 4 bases and 6 bases, there was a span of 16 bases. The CDR3 spells CASSSRVGTFNEQFF. In DNA, the CDR3 is TGTGCCAGCAGTTCCAGGGTAGGGACATTCAATGAGCAGTTCTTC.

As regards this clone: Distinct nucleotide sequences in the sample also encode this CDR3. The chain uses TRBV27 and TRBJ2-2; no clear D gene. Trimming removed 3 bases from V and 2 bases from J, with 7 bases in between. The CDR3 consists of 14 residues. The germline V gene has CDR1 MNHEY and CDR2 SMNVEV (reference sequence). The CDR3 nucleotides are TGTGCCAGCAGTTTTGGCAGTAACACCGGGGAGCTGTTTTTT. It is translated as CASSFGSNTGELFF.

The gene calls are TRBV4-3 and TRBJ2-7; the match to TRBD1 covers 8 bases. The CDR3 runs 13 residues. CDR1 and CDR2 from the germline V gene are LGHNA and YSLEER. V shed 5 bases and J 7 bases; nucleotides not matched to a gene: 7. The DNA of the CDR3 is TGCGCCAGCAGCTTGGACAGGGTGGGTGAGCAGTACTTC. Its translation is CASSLDRVGEQYF.

V and J are TRBV7-3 and TRBJ2-1; possible D gene TRBD1, 6 bases. Germline V lookup: CDR1 SGHTA, CDR2 FQGTGA. The V end was cut by 1 base, the J end by 1 base, with 8 bases between. The CDR3 is 15 amino acids. As DNA, the CDR3 is TGTGCCAGCAGCTTAATCAGGGGATCCTACAATGAGCAGTTCTTC. As protein: CASSLIRGSYNEQFF.

The CDR3 reads CASSLKGTYYEQYF. CDR3 in DNA: TGTGCCAGCAGCTTGAAGGGCACCTACTACGAGCAGTACTTC. This rearrangement joins TRBV5-5 to TRBJ2-7; unclear D gene. V was clipped by 1 base and J by 3 bases, with 11 bases between them. Per the germline V gene, CDR1 is SGHKS and CDR2 is YYEKEE (reference sequence). The CDR3 totals 14 residues.

The rearrangement joins TRBV5-4 to TRBJ1-1; unclear D gene. The CDR3 has 11 residues. Germline CDR1 reads SGHNT; CDR2 reads YYREEE (reference sequence). The germline V and J ends were trimmed by 2 bases and 4 bases, with 3 bases remaining between them. The CDR3 region has the DNA TGTGCCAGCAGCTTCAGCACTGAAGCTTTCTTT. Protein sequence: CASSFSTEAFF.

V usage is TRBV9 and J usage is TRBJ2-7; the match to TRBD1 covers 7 bases. V gave up 3 bases and J gave up 2 bases; unmatched junction bases: 5. Germline V gene lookup returns CDR1 SGDLS and CDR2 YYNGEE. CDR3 length equals 14 residues. In DNA form, the CDR3 reads TGTGCCAGCAGCGGACAGGGAAGAACCTACGAGCAGTACTTC. It codes for CASSGQGRTYEQYF. The full variable domain, with the rest looked up from reference TRBV9 and TRBJ2-7, is DSGVTQTPKHLITATGQRVTLRCSPRSGDLSVYWYQQSLDQGLQFLIQYYNGEERAKGNILERFSAQQFPDLHSELNLSSLELGDSALYFCASSGQGRTYEQYFGPGTRLTVT.

The chain uses TRBV6-5 and TRBJ2-7; D not resolved. V was trimmed by 2 bases and J by 0 bases, leaving 8 bases between them. Germline V gene sequence: CDR1 MNHEY, CDR2 SVGAGI. The CDR3 runs 14 residues. CDR3 nucleotides: TGTGCCAGCAGTTACGGCCTTATCTCCTACGAGCAGTACTTC. It is translated as CASSYGLISYEQYF.

As regards this clone: Other DNA variants within this sample encode the same CDR3. The chain is built from TRBV5-1 and TRBJ2-5; tentative D call: TRBD2 (5 bases). Trimming removed 3 bases from V and 5 bases from J, with 14 bases in between. CDR1 SGHRS and CDR2 YFSETQ come from the germline V gene. The CDR3 consists of 14 residues. The CDR3 bases are TGCGCCAGCAGCTCGACTACGGGTCGGGAGACCCAGTACTTC. It codes for CASSSTTGRETQYF.